This T cell receptor beta chain came from a study of cytomegalovirus exposure and HLA in healthy donors. Study results and limitations: The productive fraction for most TCR beta V segments was about 90% or about 30% in an earlier analysis.

Amplification used 60 Vbeta primers and 13 Jbeta primers. Only in-frame clones appear in the TCRdb table, and some are missing; sequencing was by immunoSEQ multiplex PCR. Among 150,000 to 200,000 clones listed, 75% to 80% were seen once. V was cut by 3 bases and J by 15 bases, with 11 bases left in between. The CDR3 contains 11 residues. CDR1 is SEHNR and CDR2 is FQNEAQ in the germline V gene (reference sequence). As concerns this clone: What it binds is unknown.

The J gene is TRBJ1-4, the V gene TRBV7-9, with no clear D. This receptor was identified in a female donor in good health and CMV-seronegative. Input material: PBMCs. The CDR3 here is CASSLKSDVFF. As DNA, the CDR3 is TGTGCCAGCAGCTTGAAGAGCGACGTGTTTTTT.